These 20 T cell receptor beta chains originate from one sample sequenced in a study of T cell changes during pregnancy in multiple sclerosis. The table came from immunoSEQ multiplex PCR; TCRdb's copy has only in-frame clones and leaves some out. Altogether tens of thousands of clones are present, about 85% being singletons, with the ten largest covering approximately 0.4%. This specimen consisted of CD4+ T cells from peripheral blood mononuclear cells, obtained in the third trimester of pregnancy. The origin of the receptors is a female donor with multiple sclerosis, enrolled in a pregnancy study.

This sequence joins TRBV5-1 and TRBJ2-7; 9 bases match TRBD2. Per germline, CDR1 SGHRS and CDR2 YFSETQ. The CDR3 is made up of 18 amino acids. Trimming removed 1 base from V and 0 bases from J; junction bases left unmatched: 11. CDR3 DNA: TGCGCCAGCAGCTTGCGGGCTAGCGGGGCCCTGAACTCCTACGAGCAGTACTTC. Translating gives CASSLRASGALNSYEQYF.

The chain is built from TRBV30 and TRBJ2-3, with 7 bases fitting TRBD2. This CDR3 has 12 residues. CDR1 is GTSNPN and CDR2 is SVGIG in the germline V gene (reference sequence). The junction had 0 bases not matched to a gene; V was cut back by 2 bases and J by 4 bases. The CDR3 reads CAWSRGADTQYF. DNA of the CDR3: TGTGCCTGGAGTCGGGGGGCAGATACGCAGTATTTT.

In DNA form, the CDR3 reads TGTGCCAGCAGGCTCTTTGGCAGCGAGCAGTACTTC. It yields the protein CASRLFGSEQYF. The chain links TRBV2 to TRBJ2-7; D uncertain. Germline-derived CDR1 and CDR2 are SNHLY and FYNNEI. The CDR3 is made up of 12 amino acids. Between the trimmed V and J ends, which lost 6 bases and 6 bases, there was a span of 12 bases.

The chain is built from TRBV6-5 and TRBJ2-5, with D perhaps matching TRBD1 (5 bases). The V gene's germline CDR1 is MNHEY and CDR2 SVGAGI. The CDR3 length is 13 residues. The V end was cut by 7 bases, the J end by 4 bases, with 13 bases between. The CDR3 region has the DNA TGTGCCAGCAACAGAGGACAAGGAGAGACCCAGTACTTC. Encoded protein: CASNRGQGETQYF.

The chain couples TRBV21-1 to TRBJ2-1; TRBD2 is taken as the D call from the table, unchecked against the DNA. TRBV21-1 counts as a pseudogene. The CDR3 has 16 amino acids. The CDR3 DNA is TGTGCCAGCAGCACGGGGCTAACGGGAGTCATAAATGAGCAGTTCTTC. Its protein is CASSTGLTGVINEQFF.

This clone was seen just once. The chain combines TRBV18 with TRBJ2-7, with 12 bases fitting TRBD1. CDR1 is KGHSH and CDR2 is LQKENI in the germline V gene. Germline trimming cut 0 bases from V and 6 bases from J; bases unmatched to any gene: 6. This CDR3 spans 16 amino acids. CDR3 in amino acids: CASSPPGTGGFGEQYF. As DNA, the CDR3 is TGTGCCAGCTCACCACCCGGGACAGGGGGCTTTGGCGAGCAGTACTTC. The whole variable domain, filled in from reference TRBV18 and TRBJ2-7, reads NAGVMQNPRHLVRRRGQEARLRCSPMKGHSHVYWYRQLPEEGLKFMVYLQKENIIDESGMPKERFSAEFPKEGPSILRIQQVVRGDSAAYFCASSPPGTGGFGEQYFGPGTRLTVT.

This clone came up once. The V gene is TRBV7-9, the J gene TRBJ2-7, with D perhaps TRBD1 (5 bases). V lost 5 bases and J lost 3, with 17 bases in between. Germline-derived CDR1 and CDR2 are SEHNR and FQNEAQ (reference sequence). This CDR3 is built from 15 residues. Here the CDR3 DNA reads TGTGCCAGCAGCCTAAAATCCTGGACAAGCTACGAGCAGTACTTC. This encodes CASSLKSWTSYEQYF.

This sequence joins TRBV5-1 and TRBJ1-1, with 7 nucleotides matching TRBD1. The CDR3 is made up of 15 amino acids. V dropped 2 bases and J dropped 1; count of bases not matched to a gene: 5. CDR1 and CDR2 (germline): SGHRS, YFSETQ. The CDR3 loop is CASSFAGQTNTEAFF. For the CDR3, the DNA is TGCGCCAGCAGCTTTGCGGGACAGACGAACACTGAAGCTTTCTTT.

The rearrangement joins TRBV7-6 to TRBJ1-4; D is possibly TRBD1 (5 bases). This CDR3 has 15 residues. CDR1 is SGHVS, CDR2 FNYEAQ, per germline. The V end was cut by 5 bases, the J end by 0 bases, with 10 bases between. This CDR3 is CASSPAGATNEKLFF. The CDR3 DNA sequence: TGTGCCAGCAGCCCTGCGGGGGCAACTAATGAAAAACTGTTTTTT.

V is TRBV2 and J is TRBJ2-7; 7 bases line up with TRBD1. J was trimmed by 2 bases and V by 6 bases; bases with no gene match: 10. CDR1 is SNHLY, CDR2 FYNNEI, per germline. This CDR3 has 15 residues. The CDR3 nucleotides read TGTGCCAGCAGGGACCTGGTGGGACAGCCCTACGAGCAGTACTTC. This gives the protein CASRDLVGQPYEQYF. Full variable domain (rest looked up from reference TRBV2 and TRBJ2-7): EPEVTQTPSHQVTQMGQEVILRCVPISNHLYFYWYRQILGQKVEFLVSFYNNEISEKSEIFDDQFSVERPDGSNFTLKIRSTKLEDSAMYFCASRDLVGQPYEQYFGPGTRLTVT.

The genes are TRBV7-7 and TRBJ2-7; TRBD2 might be the D (7 bases). Trimming cost V 5 bases and J 3 bases, with 17 bases left between them. The CDR3 spans 15 residues. CDR1 is SSHAT and CDR2 is FNYEAQ in the germline V gene (reference sequence). The CDR3 loop reads CASSPQWGGVYEQYF. CDR3 coding DNA: TGTGCCAGCAGCCCCCAGTGGGGGGGCGTCTACGAGCAGTACTTC. The variable domain in full, completed from reference TRBV7-7 and TRBJ2-7, reads GAGVSQSPRYKVTKRGQDVTLRCDPISSHATLYWYQQALGQGPEFLTYFNYEAQPDKSGLPSDRFSAERPEGSISTLTIQRTEQRDSAMYRCASSPQWGGVYEQYFGPGTRLTVT.

The chain couples TRBV25-1 to TRBJ1-1; tentative D call: TRBD1 (5 bases). The germline V gene encodes CDR1 MGHDK and CDR2 SYGVNS. The CDR3 runs 13 residues. V lost 3 bases, J lost 5 bases, and 10 bases lay in between. The CDR3 is CASSDRVGTEAFF. The CDR3 bases are TGTGCCAGCAGTGACAGGGTTGGTACTGAAGCTTTCTTT.

The genes are TRBV27 and TRBJ1-3; the match to TRBD1 covers 7 bases. The CDR3 is 14 residues long. Germline V gives CDR1 MNHEY, CDR2 SMNVEV (reference sequence). The J segment lost 3 bases and the V segment lost 3 bases, leaving 2 bases of the junction unmatched. The CDR3 nucleotides read TGTGCCAGCAGTTTCACAGGGGATGGAAACACCATATATTTT. It yields the protein CASSFTGDGNTIYF.

This rearrangement joins TRBV18 to TRBJ1-4; the D is unclear. The CDR3 covers 13 residues. Germline CDR1 reads KGHSH; CDR2 reads LQKENI. Trimming took off 6 bases at V and 5 bases at J, with 10 bases between the two ends. The CDR3 loop reads CASSVRANEKLFF. CDR3 coding DNA: TGTGCCAGCTCCGTACGAGCGAATGAAAAACTGTTTTTT.

This clone was seen more than once but under ten times. The V call is TRBV6-1, the J call TRBJ1-5; D not resolved. The CDR3 loop spans 14 amino acids. Germline values: CDR1 MNHNS, CDR2 SASEGT. Between the trimmed V and J ends, which lost 6 bases and 3 bases, there was a span of 12 bases. The CDR3 loop reads CASSGVPNNQPQHF. The CDR3 DNA reads TGTGCCAGCAGCGGGGTTCCGAACAATCAGCCCCAGCATTTT.

About this clone itself: Other DNA sequences in this specimen translate into the identical CDR3. CDR3 DNA: TGCAGTGCTAGTCAGGGCTACGAGCAGTACTTC. Residues: CSASQGYEQYF. This chain connects TRBV20-1 to TRBJ2-7; D might be TRBD1 (5 bases). V was pared by 3 bases and J by 3 bases, with 6 bases between. Per germline, CDR1 DFQATT and CDR2 SNEGSKA (reference sequence). The CDR3 has 11 residues.

The chain couples TRBV20-1 to TRBJ1-4, with D hard to call. The CDR3 has 10 residues. V lost 6 bases to trimming and J lost 5 bases, with 4 bases between them. Looked up from germline, CDR1 is DFQATT and CDR2 is SNEGSKA (reference sequence). The CDR3 spells CSALNEKLFF. In DNA form, the CDR3 reads TGCAGTGCCCTCAATGAAAAACTGTTTTTT.

The V gene is TRBV4-2, the J gene TRBJ2-7; 9 bases are shared with TRBD2. This CDR3 has 17 residues. The junction had 9 bases not matched to a gene; V was cut back by 0 bases and J by 3 bases. CDR1 is LGHNA and CDR2 is YNFKEQ in the germline V gene. The CDR3 bases are TGTGCCAGCAGCCAAGAGTCGGGCGGGCGGGGGGGCTACGAGCAGTACTTC. This codes for CASSQESGGRGGYEQYF.

This chain links TRBV7-9 with TRBJ2-3, with D possibly TRBD1 on 6 matching bases. The CDR3 sequence is 14 residues long. CDR1 is SEHNR, CDR2 FQNEAQ, per germline (reference sequence). Trimming stripped 8 bases from V and 0 bases from J, with 12 bases between. The CDR3 DNA reads as TGTGCCAGCTCTTCGGACAGTAGCACAGATACGCAGTATTTT. It codes for CASSSDSSTDTQYF. Looking up the rest from reference TRBV7-9 and TRBJ2-3 gives the full variable domain: DTGVSQNPRHKITKRGQNVTFRCDPISEHNRLYWYRQTLGQGPEFLTYFQNEAQLEKSRLLSDRFSAERPKGSFSTLEIQRTEQGDSAMYLCASSSDSSTDTQYFGPGTRLTVL.

The chain has TRBV18 and TRBJ1-1; perhaps TRBD1 as D (5 bases). V lost 3 bases and J lost 11, with 22 bases in between. The CDR3 is 15 amino acids. Germline CDR1 is KGHSH and CDR2 is LQKENI. The CDR3 sequence: CASSPWEDNVAGAFF. For the CDR3, the DNA is TGTGCCAGCTCACCCTGGGAGGACAACGTCGCTGGGGCTTTCTTT.